Following are 10 T cell receptor beta chains from one sample sequenced in a study of T cell responses to AZD1222 COVID-19 vaccine. Measured with immunoSEQ multiplex PCR; TCRdb has only the in-frame clones, and not every one. The top ten clones hold around 1% of a sample with some 180,000 clones, roughly nine tenths of them seen once. Source: peripheral blood, taken 28 days after the second AZD1222 dose. These receptors all come from an adult who received the AZD1222 COVID-19 vaccine.

As to this clone: One end of the junction is discordant with germline, which a read error may explain. This chain links TRBV6-1 with TRBJ1-4; 10 bases line up with TRBD1. Germline lookup yields CDR1 MNHNS and CDR2 SASEGT. The CDR3 contains 16 residues. CDR3 amino acids: CASREGQGDVNEKLFF. In DNA form, the CDR3 reads TGTGCCAGCAGAGAAGGACAGGGGGATGTTAATGAAAAACTGTTTTTT.

This chain links TRBV5-4 with TRBJ1-6, with 8 bases lining up with TRBD1. CDR3 length equals 15 residues. The germline V gene encodes CDR1 SGHNT and CDR2 YYREEE (reference sequence). V was clipped by 1 base and J by 9 bases; unmatched bases: 6. CDR3 in DNA: TGTGCCAGCAGCTTGTCCGACAGGGGAGGTTCACCCCTCCACTTT. Its translation is CASSLSDRGGSPLHF.

The chain is built from TRBV5-1 and TRBJ1-1; D remains ambiguous. CDR1 and CDR2 from the germline V gene are SGHRS and YFSETQ. The CDR3 loop spans 14 amino acids. Trimming removed 4 bases from V and 0 bases from J, with 10 bases in between. CDR3 sequence reads: CASSIGRMNTEAFF. For the CDR3, the DNA is TGCGCCAGCAGCATAGGACGGATGAACACTGAAGCTTTCTTT.

The chain recombines TRBV11-2 with TRBJ2-7; 7 bases align to TRBD2. V lost 0 bases to trimming and J lost 0 bases; unmatched junction nucleotides: 8. This CDR3 spans 17 amino acids. CDR1 SGHAT and CDR2 FQNNGV come from the germline V gene. For the CDR3, the DNA is TGTGCCAGCAGCTTAGATCGCGGGAGCCCGAGCTCCTACGAGCAGTACTTC. This sequence encodes CASSLDRGSPSSYEQYF.

This chain uses TRBV11-2 with TRBJ2-4; 7 bases fit TRBD2. The junction had 6 bases not matched to a gene; V was cut back by 3 bases and J by 1 base. Germline CDR1 and CDR2: SGHAT and FQNNGV. The CDR3 spans 16 residues. DNA of the CDR3: TGTGCCAGCAGCTTCCAGGCGACTAGCGCCAAAAACATTCAGTACTTC. This codes for CASSFQATSAKNIQYF.

The chain uses TRBV7-8 and TRBJ2-1; D remains unclear. V dropped 1 base and J dropped 3 bases, with 4 bases sitting between them. The CDR3 extends over 13 amino acids. Germline V gene lookup returns CDR1 SGHVS and CDR2 FQNEAQ. The CDR3 DNA follows: TGTGCCAGCAGCTTAGTTGGCTACAATGAGCAGTTCTTC. It encodes CASSLVGYNEQFF.

The chain combines TRBV6-1 with TRBJ1-6, with D possibly matching TRBD1 (5 bases). V was clipped by 1 base and J by 10 bases, with 11 bases between them. Germline-derived CDR1 and CDR2 are MNHNS and SASEGT. This CDR3 spans 14 amino acids. The DNA for the CDR3 is TGTGCCAGCAGTGAAGACAGGCTAAGCTCACCCCTCCACTTT. It yields the protein CASSEDRLSSPLHF.

The chain combines TRBV28 with TRBJ1-2; the D is unclear. The CDR3 is 13 residues long. Germline CDR1 is MDHEN and CDR2 is SYDVKM. V lost 5 bases, J lost 2 bases, and 9 bases lay in between. This CDR3 is CASSPNSNYGYTF. The CDR3, as DNA: TGTGCCAGCAGTCCGAACTCGAACTATGGCTACACCTTC.

CDR3 residues: CASSYEGREAYEQYF. The CDR3 nucleotides read TGTGCCAGCAGTTACGAGGGCAGGGAGGCCTACGAGCAGTACTTC. V usage is TRBV6-5 and J usage is TRBJ2-7, with TRBD2 as a possible D gene (6 bases). V was clipped by 2 bases and J by 2 bases, with 13 bases between them. This CDR3 is 15 amino acids long. The germline CDR1 and CDR2 sequences are MNHEY and SVGAGI.

The rearrangement joins TRBV2 to TRBJ2-3, with TRBD2 as a possible D gene (5 bases). The CDR3 totals 13 residues. V lost 6 bases to trimming and J lost 5 bases, with 12 bases between them. The germline V gene encodes CDR1 SNHLY and CDR2 FYNNEI. The CDR3 reads CASSAFSEDTQYF. The DNA for the CDR3 is TGTGCCAGCAGCGCGTTTAGCGAAGATACGCAGTATTTT.